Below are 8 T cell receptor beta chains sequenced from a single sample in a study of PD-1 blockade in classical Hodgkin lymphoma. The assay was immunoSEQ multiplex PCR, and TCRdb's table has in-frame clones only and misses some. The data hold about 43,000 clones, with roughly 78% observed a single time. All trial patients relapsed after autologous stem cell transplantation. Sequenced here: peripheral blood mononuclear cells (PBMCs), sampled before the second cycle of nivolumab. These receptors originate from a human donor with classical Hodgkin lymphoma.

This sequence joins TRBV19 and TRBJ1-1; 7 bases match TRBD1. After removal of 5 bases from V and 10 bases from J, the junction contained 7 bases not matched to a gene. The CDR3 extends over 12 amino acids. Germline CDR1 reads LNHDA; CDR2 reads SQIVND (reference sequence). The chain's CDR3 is CASSFQGGVAFF. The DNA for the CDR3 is TGTGCCAGTAGTTTCCAGGGGGGGGTAGCTTTCTTT.

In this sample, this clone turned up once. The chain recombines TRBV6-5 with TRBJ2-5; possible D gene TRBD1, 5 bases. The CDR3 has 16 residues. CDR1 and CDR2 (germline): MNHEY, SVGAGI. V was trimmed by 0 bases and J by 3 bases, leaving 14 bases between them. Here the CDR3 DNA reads TGTGCCAGCAGTTACTCAAGAGGTGACAGCAAAGAGACCCAGTACTTC. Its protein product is CASSYSRGDSKETQYF.

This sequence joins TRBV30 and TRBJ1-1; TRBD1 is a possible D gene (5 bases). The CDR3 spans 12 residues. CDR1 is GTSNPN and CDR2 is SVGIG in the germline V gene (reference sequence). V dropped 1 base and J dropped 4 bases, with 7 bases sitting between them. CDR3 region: CAWSEGSTEAFF. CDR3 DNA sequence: TGTGCCTGGAGTGAGGGGAGCACTGAAGCTTTCTTT.

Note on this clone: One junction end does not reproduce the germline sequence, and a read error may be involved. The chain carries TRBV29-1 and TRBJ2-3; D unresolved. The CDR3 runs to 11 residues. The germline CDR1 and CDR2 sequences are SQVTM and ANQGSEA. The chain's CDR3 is CSVKVSDMQYF. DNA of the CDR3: TGCAGCGTCAAAGTTTCGGATATGCAGTATTTT.

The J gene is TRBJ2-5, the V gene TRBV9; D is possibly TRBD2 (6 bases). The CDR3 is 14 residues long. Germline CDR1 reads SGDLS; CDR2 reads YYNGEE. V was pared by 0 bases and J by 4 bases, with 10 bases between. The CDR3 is CASSVGVGGETQYF. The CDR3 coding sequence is TGTGCCAGCAGCGTAGGGGTGGGGGGAGAGACCCAGTACTTC. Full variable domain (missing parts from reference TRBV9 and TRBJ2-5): DSGVTQTPKHLITATGQRVTLRCSPRSGDLSVYWYQQSLDQGLQFLIQYYNGEERAKGNILERFSAQQFPDLHSELNLSSLELGDSALYFCASSVGVGGETQYFGPGTRLLVL.

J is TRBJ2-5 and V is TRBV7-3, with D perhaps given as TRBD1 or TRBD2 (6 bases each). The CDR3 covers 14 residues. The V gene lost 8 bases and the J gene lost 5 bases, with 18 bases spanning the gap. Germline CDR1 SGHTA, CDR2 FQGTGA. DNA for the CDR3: TGTGCCAGCTCCGTCTCGGGGGCGGCTGAGACCCAGTACTTC. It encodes CASSVSGAAETQYF.

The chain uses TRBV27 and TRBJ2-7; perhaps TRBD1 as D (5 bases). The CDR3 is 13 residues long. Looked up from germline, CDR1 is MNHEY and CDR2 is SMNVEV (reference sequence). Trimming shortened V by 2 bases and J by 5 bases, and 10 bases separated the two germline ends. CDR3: CASSLAGFNEQYF. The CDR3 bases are TGTGCCAGCAGTTTAGCAGGGTTCAACGAGCAGTACTTC.

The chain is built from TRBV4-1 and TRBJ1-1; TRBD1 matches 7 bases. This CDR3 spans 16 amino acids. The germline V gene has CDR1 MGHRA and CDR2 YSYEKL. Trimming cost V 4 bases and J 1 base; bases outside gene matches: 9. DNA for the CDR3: TGCGCCAGCAGCCTTCACTCGGGACAGCCGAACACTGAAGCTTTCTTT. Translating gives CASSLHSGQPNTEAFF.